This TCR beta chain was sequenced in a study of PD-L1 blockade in urothelial cancer. Study information: Blood samples had a median of approximately 150,000 T cells.

V was clipped by 1 base and J by 4 bases; unmatched bases: 3. Germline CDR1 reads GTSNPN; CDR2 reads SVGIG (reference sequence). This CDR3 is built from 14 residues. Profiling relied on immunoSEQ multiplex PCR, and the TCRdb table lists in-frame clones only, not all of them. Counted here are around 100,000 clones, around 87% occurring once; the ten biggest clones make up 2%. Time point noted: pretreatment peripheral blood. The rearrangement uses TRBV30 and TRBJ2-1; 8 positions agree with TRBD2. Source: PBMCs, taken around atezolizumab (anti-PD-L1) treatment. The sequence came from a man in his sixties with urothelial cancer. The CDR3 bases are TGTGCCTGGAGTGGGCTAGCGGGTTACAATGAGCAGTTCTTC. This sequence encodes CAWSGLAGYNEQFF.